Listed below are T cell receptor beta chains from one sample, sequenced in a study of cytomegalovirus exposure and HLA in healthy donors. TCRdb's copy holds only in-frame clones and misses some; the assay was immunoSEQ multiplex PCR. The repertoire holds a few hundred thousand clones, 70% to 90% seen once, with less than 9% in the top ten. Sequencing input: PBMCs. The source of these receptors is a woman in her sixties in good health and CMV-seropositive. The CDR3 runs from the conserved cysteine through the conserved F or W. The D gene is left open where the match is weak. Not every row has a clone size; where given, it reads once, few, many or a size class.

CDR3 protein | CDR3 DNA | V gene | CDR3 length | D gene | clone size | J gene
CASSLAGQPSGNTIYF | TGCGCCAGCAGCTTGGCCGGACAGCCGTCCGGAAACACCATATATTTT | TRBV5-1 | 16 | - | - | TRBJ1-3
CASSGRGRGQGYEQYF | TGTGCCAGCAGTGGCCGGGGGAGGGGACAGGGCTACGAGCAGTACTTC | TRBV6-1 | 16 | TRBD1 | - | TRBJ2-7
CASSLGVAGDTQYF | TGCGCCAGCAGCTTAGGAGTAGCGGGAGATACGCAGTATTTT | TRBV5-1 | 14 | TRBD2 | - | TRBJ2-3
CASSEGLAGPETQYF | TGCGCCAGCAGTGAGGGGCTAGCGGGACCAGAGACCCAGTACTTC | TRBV10-1 | 15 | TRBD2 | - | TRBJ2-5
CASSTDRGTTREQFF | TGTGCCAGTAGCACCGACAGGGGGACGACAAGGGAGCAGTTCTTC | TRBV19 | 15 | TRBD1 | - | TRBJ2-1
CASSLYSPGLQETQYF | TGCGCCAGCAGCTTATACTCCCCGGGACTCCAAGAGACCCAGTACTTC | TRBV5-1 | 16 | - | - | TRBJ2-5
CASSSRLASTYEQYF | TGTGCCAGTAGTTCAAGACTAGCGAGTACCTACGAGCAGTACTTC | TRBV19 | 15 | TRBD2 | - | TRBJ2-7
CASSHSTGSLGEKLFF | TGTGCCAGCAGCCACTCCACCGGGAGCTTGGGGGAAAAACTGTTTTTT | TRBV7-9 | 16 | - | few | TRBJ1-4
CASSLGTVPYEQYF | TGCGCCAGCAGCTTGGGGACAGTACCCTACGAGCAGTACTTC | TRBV5-1 | 14 | - | few | TRBJ2-7
CASSLFRTASNQPQHF | TGTGCCAGCAGTTTATTCCGGACAGCTAGCAATCAGCCCCAGCATTTT | TRBV28 | 16 | - | - | TRBJ1-5
CASSYRAGWSQNTGELFF | TGTGCCAGCAGCTACCGGGCAGGGTGGTCCCAGAACACCGGGGAGCTGTTTTTT | TRBV13 | 18 | - | - | TRBJ2-2
CASRERTGDTEAFF | TGCGCCAGCAGGGAAAGGACAGGGGACACTGAAGCTTTCTTT | TRBV5-1 | 14 | TRBD1 | - | TRBJ1-1
CASSRTSNTEAFF | TGTGCCAGCAGTCGGACATCTAACACTGAAGCTTTCTTT | TRBV6-5 | 13 | - | - | TRBJ1-1
CATKLDRGFYGYTF | TGTGCCACCAAGCTGGATCGGGGTTTCTATGGCTACACCTTC | TRBV15 | 14 | - | - | TRBJ1-2
CASSLTGTNTIYF | TGCGCCAGCAGCTTGACAGGGACCAACACCATATATTTT | TRBV5-1 | 13 | - | - | TRBJ1-3
CASSLETGLNTEAFF | TGTGCCAGCAGCCTAGAGACAGGTCTGAACACTGAAGCTTTCTTT | TRBV7-9 | 15 | - | - | TRBJ1-1
CASSLDKGGYGYGYTF | TGTGCCAGCAGCTTAGACAAGGGGGGGTACGGCTATGGCTACACCTTC | TRBV13 | 16 | - | - | TRBJ1-2
CASKEGDSYEQYF | TGTGCCAGCAAAGAAGGGGACTCCTACGAGCAGTACTTC | TRBV5-5 | 13 | - | - | TRBJ2-7
CASSLGSVTDTQYF | TGTGCCAGCAGTTTAGGTTCAGTCACAGATACGCAGTATTTT | TRBV28 | 14 | - | - | TRBJ2-3
CAWTSDRGAEAFF | TGTGCCTGGACCTCCGACAGGGGTGCTGAAGCTTTCTTT | TRBV30 | 13 | TRBD1 | - | TRBJ1-1
CASSFSAGTGVYGYTF | TGCGCCAGCAGCTTTTCAGCCGGGACAGGCGTCTATGGCTACACCTTC | TRBV5-1 | 16 | TRBD1 | - | TRBJ1-2
CASRYRALSYNSPLHF | TGTGCCAGCAGGTACAGGGCTCTCTCCTATAATTCACCCCTCCACTTT | TRBV28 | 16 | - | - | TRBJ1-6
CASSYEGAGQPQHF | TGTGCCAGCAGTTACGAGGGGGCAGGTCAGCCCCAGCATTTT | TRBV6-6 | 14 | TRBD1 | - | TRBJ1-5
CASSLRGRGHNEQFF | TGTGCCAGCAGCTTAAGGGGCAGGGGGCACAATGAGCAGTTCTTC | TRBV7-3 | 15 | TRBD1 | - | TRBJ2-1
CASSRDRGEKLFF | TGTGCCAGCAGTCGGGACAGGGGAGAAAAACTGTTTTTT | TRBV2 | 13 | TRBD1 | few | TRBJ1-4
CASSAATQRGETQYF | TGTGCCAGCAGCGCAGCTACGCAAAGGGGGGAGACCCAGTACTTC | TRBV5-4 | 15 | - | - | TRBJ2-5
CASADQGRYGYTF | TGTGCCAGTGCTGACCAGGGCCGCTATGGCTACACCTTC | TRBV19 | 13 | - | - | TRBJ1-2
CATSSWSSGDTQYF | TGTGCCACCAGCAGTTGGTCTAGCGGAGATACGCAGTATTTT | TRBV15 | 14 | TRBD2 | - | TRBJ2-3
CASSIVHGSGRDEQFF | TGTGCCAGTAGTATAGTGCACGGTAGCGGGAGGGATGAGCAGTTCTTC | TRBV19 | 16 | TRBD2 | - | TRBJ2-1
CASSPTGGSYGYTF | TGTGCCAGCTCACCGACAGGGGGCAGCTATGGCTACACCTTC | TRBV18 | 14 | TRBD1 | - | TRBJ1-2
CASSQKPTGGRFGEKLFF | TGTGCCAGCAGCCAAAAGCCGACAGGGGGACGGTTTGGGGAAAAACTGTTTTTT | TRBV5-4 | 18 | TRBD1 | - | TRBJ1-4
CARPTTGYSYNEQFF | TGTGCCAGGCCAACGACAGGGTATTCCTACAATGAGCAGTTCTTC | TRBV5-5 | 15 | TRBD1 | - | TRBJ2-1
CASRLLSGRADEQYF | TGCGCCAGCAGGCTTCTGAGCGGGAGGGCCGACGAGCAGTACTTC | TRBV10-1 | 15 | TRBD2 | once | TRBJ2-7
CATARVTGALSPHEQFF | TGTGCCACAGCACGAGTAACGGGAGCCTTATCCCCCCACGAGCAGTTCTTC | TRBV27 | 17 | - | - | TRBJ2-1
CASSWTGRTNEKLFF | TGCGCCAGCAGCTGGACAGGTCGGACTAATGAAAAACTGTTTTTT | TRBV5-1 | 15 | TRBD1 | - | TRBJ1-4
CASSYRGLVLSGELFF | TGTGCCAGCAGTTATAGGGGACTAGTCCTTTCCGGGGAGCTGTTTTTT | TRBV27 | 16 | TRBD2 | - | TRBJ2-2
CASTDRGGKNIQYF | TGTGCCAGTACCGACAGGGGAGGCAAAAACATTCAGTACTTC | TRBV19 | 14 | TRBD1 | - | TRBJ2-4
CASSFRGDEQFF | TGCGCCAGCAGCTTCAGGGGTGATGAGCAGTTCTTC | TRBV5-1 | 12 | - | - | TRBJ2-1
CASSLGTLLDEQYF | TGTGCCAGCAGCTTAGGAACTTTACTCGACGAGCAGTACTTC | TRBV11-2 | 14 | - | - | TRBJ2-7
CASSPTGGLYEQYF | TGCGCCAGCAGTCCGACAGGGGGCTTGTACGAGCAGTACTTC | TRBV5-1 | 14 | TRBD1 | - | TRBJ2-7
CASRGTAFTEAFF | TGTGCCAGCAGAGGGACAGCCTTCACTGAAGCTTTCTTT | TRBV2 | 13 | TRBD1 | few | TRBJ1-1
CASSLVTGVHEQYF | TGCGCCAGCAGCTTGGTGACTGGAGTTCACGAGCAGTACTTC | TRBV5-1 | 14 | - | few | TRBJ2-7